This T cell receptor (beta chain) was sequenced during a study of PD-1 blockade in classical Hodgkin lymphoma. Libraries were prepared by immunoSEQ multiplex PCR; TCRdb keeps only in-frame clonotypes and omits some of them. Of about 110,000 clones listed, roughly nine tenths were seen once; the top ten hold about 20%. Of note for this clone: The antigen remains unidentified.

Each patient relapsed following autologous stem cell transplantation, and prior brentuximab vedotin exposure differed. The study, taken as a whole, reports: The drivers behind the repertoire differences, possibly disease activity or prior therapy, remain undefined.

Looked up from germline, CDR1 is GTSNPN and CDR2 is SVGIG (reference sequence). CDR3 length: 11 amino acids. V lost 6 bases to trimming and J lost 8 bases, with 13 bases between them. The specimen was peripheral blood mononuclear cells (PBMCs), collected before the second cycle of nivolumab. This clonotype originated in a human donor with classical Hodgkin lymphoma. The chain joins TRBV30 to TRBJ1-1; the D is unclear. The DNA of the CDR3 is TGTGCCTGTAGACGATTACTGGAAGCTTTCTTT. This translates into CACRRLLEAFF.